The source of this T cell receptor beta chain is a study of beta chain features in type 1 diabetes. CDR1 SGHAT and CDR2 FQNNGV come from the germline V gene. The V gene lost 5 bases and the J gene lost 1 base, with 10 bases spanning the gap. The CDR3 is made up of 14 amino acids. This clone was seen only a few times. The identical CDR3 is also encoded by other nucleotide sequences in the sample. Of the isolated RNA, all was reverse transcribed, and so the sequenced material was expressed TCRB transcripts. Profiling relied on immunoSEQ multiplex PCR, and the TCRdb table lists in-frame clones only, not all of them. The table records 300,000 to 400,000 clones, around 12% of them present only once.

Sequencing was performed on naive CD4+ T cells from blood. The chain carries TRBV11-2 and TRBJ2-3, with no clear D. The origin of this receptor is a man between 18 and 29 years old in good health. The CDR3 spells CASSQDRGTDTQYF. The CDR3, as DNA: TGTGCCAGCAGCCAGGATCGAGGCACAGATACGCAGTATTTT.